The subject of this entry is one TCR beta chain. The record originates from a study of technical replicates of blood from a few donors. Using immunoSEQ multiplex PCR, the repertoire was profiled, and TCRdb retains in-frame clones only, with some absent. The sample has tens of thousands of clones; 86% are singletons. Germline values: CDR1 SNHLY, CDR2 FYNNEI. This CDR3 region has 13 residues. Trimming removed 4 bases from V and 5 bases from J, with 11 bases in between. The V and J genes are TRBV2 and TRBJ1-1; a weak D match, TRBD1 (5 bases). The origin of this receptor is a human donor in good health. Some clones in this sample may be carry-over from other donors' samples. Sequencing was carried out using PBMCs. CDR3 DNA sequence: TGTGCCAGCAGTGTCGACAGTGGTACTGAAGCTTTCTTT. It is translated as CASSVDSGTEAFF. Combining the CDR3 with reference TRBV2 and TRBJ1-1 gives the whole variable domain EPEVTQTPSHQVTQMGQEVILRCVPISNHLYFYWYRQILGQKVEFLVSFYNNEISEKSEIFDDQFSVERPDGSNFTLKIRSTKLEDSAMYFCASSVDSGTEAFFGQGTRLTVV.